Each of the 3 T cell receptor beta chains below was sequenced from the same sample in a study of CD8 T cells in Susac syndrome. 0.5 to 1 ug RNA was reverse transcribed with random hexamers. In TCRdb, the immunoSEQ multiplex PCR reads were re-called with MiXCR into one record per CDR3 protein. The sample shows 150,000 to 200,000 distinct CDR3 sequences, 90% to 95% of them seen only once. The sample was CD4+ T cells from PBMCs. The origin of the receptors is a human donor in good health.

This chain connects TRBV5-1 to TRBJ2-3, with D hard to call. V lost 4 bases and J 0 bases, leaving 12 bases between the germline ends. The germline V gene has CDR1 SGHRS and CDR2 YFSETQ. There are 15 residues in the CDR3. The CDR3 bases are TGCGCCAGCAGCCGGATCCTTACCAGCACAGATACGCAGTATTTT. Translating it yields CASSRILTSTDTQYF.

The chain combines TRBV14 with TRBJ1-4; no clear D gene. CDR1 is SGHDN and CDR2 is FVKESK in the germline V gene. CDR3 length equals 14 residues. The ends were cut back, 0 bases at V and 8 bases at J, with 10 bases in the middle. The CDR3 region has the DNA TGTGCCAGCAGCCAAGATTCCCTGGGAGAAAAACTGTTTTTT. Translating gives CASSQDSLGEKLFF.

The chain carries TRBV12-3 or TRBV12-4 and TRBJ2-1, with 8 bases lining up with TRBD1. This CDR3 contains 12 residues. The J segment lost 13 bases and the V segment lost 6 bases, leaving 8 bases of the junction unmatched. For the CDR3, the DNA is TGTGCCAGCAGCAACGGACAGGGCGTACAGTTCTTC. Translated: CASSNGQGVQFF.